This TCR beta chain was sequenced for a study of blood T cell repertoires in COVID-19. The assay was immunoSEQ multiplex PCR, and TCRdb's table has in-frame clones only and misses some. This table has under 350,000 clones, approximately 85% appearing once. Per the germline V gene, CDR1 is MNHEY and CDR2 is SVGAGI. After removal of 5 bases from V and 5 bases from J, the junction contained 6 bases not matched to a gene. This CDR3 contains 15 residues. This sequence was found in a human donor in a cohort sampled during active COVID-19. The sequenced sample consisted of peripheral blood. This chain links TRBV6-5 with TRBJ1-1, with TRBD1 identical over 12 bases. The CDR3 DNA reads as TGTGCCAGCAGTCAGAGGGACAGGGGGCGTACTGAAGCTTTCTTT. This translates into CASSQRDRGRTEAFF.